The rows below give T cell receptor beta chains drawn from one sample of a study of T-cell memory formation after mild COVID-19. In TCRdb, the 5' RACE reads were re-called with MiXCR into one record per CDR3 protein. In the table there are around 99,000 distinct CDR3 sequences, around 15% of which are singletons. The sample was PBMCs or a T cell subset sorted from them (not recorded which). These receptors came from a man between 18 and 29 years old who had mild COVID-19 (a few samples of this study predate the infection). Cell type and time point are not known. CDR3s leave out the opening cysteine and the closing phenylalanine or tryptophan. Size tells how often a clone was seen (once, few, many) or the class of an expanded clone, and some rows leave it out.

many	TRBV9	ASSEGYSPLH
many	TRBV6-6	ASRPGGTEAF
-	TRBV7-9	ASSSSTGRETQY
-	TRBV30	AWATDNTEAF
few	TRBV6-6	ASRSEVYEGWNIQY
few	TRBV4-3	ASSQDGGSNTEAF
few	TRBV4-3	ASSQDRTWHATNEKLF
few	TRBV2	ASSEGGFNEQF
-	TRBV20-1	SARDLEGDQPQH
-	TRBV7-6	ASSLGTGWDTQY
few	TRBV4-3	ASSLTNTGQSGNTIY
few	TRBV6-6	ASSKIGTDTQY
many	TRBV6-6	ASTLKGGSYEQY
-	TRBV6-5	ASSYSGGGNEKLF
few	TRBV7-9	ASSPKTSGGSHYNEQF
few	TRBV7-6	ASSLGGRGNEKLF
few	TRBV27	ASFPGNADTQY
-	TRBV28	ASSPALHGYT
many	TRBV4-3	ASSQDESSTDTQY
-	TRBV20-1	SARATDTQY
many	TRBV4-1	ASSQVRVGGTDEQF
few	TRBV14	ASSQDDARNTEAF
-	TRBV7-8	ASSLARLAVSGANVLT
-	TRBV7-9	ASSWDPDNEQF